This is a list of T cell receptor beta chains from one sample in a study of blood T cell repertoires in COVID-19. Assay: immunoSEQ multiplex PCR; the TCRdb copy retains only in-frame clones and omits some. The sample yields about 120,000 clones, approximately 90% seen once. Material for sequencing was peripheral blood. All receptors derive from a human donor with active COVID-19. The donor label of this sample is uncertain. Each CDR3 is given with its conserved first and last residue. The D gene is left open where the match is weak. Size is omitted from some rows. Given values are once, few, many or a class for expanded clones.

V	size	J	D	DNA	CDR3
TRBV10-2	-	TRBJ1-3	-	TGCGCCAGCAGTGGCCAGGGGGGAAACACCATATATTTT	CASSGQGGNTIYF
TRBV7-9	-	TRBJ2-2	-	TGTGCCAGCAGCGAATCAATAGCGGTGCTGGCCGGGGAGCTGTTTTTT	CASSESIAVLAGELFF
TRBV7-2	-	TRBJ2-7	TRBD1	TGTGCCAGCAGCTTCAAGACAGGGGCGGAATACGAGCAGTACTTC	CASSFKTGAEYEQYF
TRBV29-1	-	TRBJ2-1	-	TGCAGCGTTGTCCTTAGCCGAAATGAGCAGTTCTTC	CSVVLSRNEQFF
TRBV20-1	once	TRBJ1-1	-	TGCAGTGCTAGTTTCGCAGGGCCCGAAGCTTTCTTT	CSASFAGPEAFF
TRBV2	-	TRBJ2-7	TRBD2	TGTGCCAGCCACCCTAGCGGCGGCTCCTACGAGCAGTACTTC	CASHPSGGSYEQYF
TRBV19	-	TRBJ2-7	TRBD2	TGTGCCAGTAGTATCCTGCTAGCGGGGAGCTCCTACGAGCAGTACTTC	CASSILLAGSSYEQYF
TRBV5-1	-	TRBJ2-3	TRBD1	TGCGCCAGCAGAACGGACAGGGGGCTTAGCACAGATACGCAGTATTTT	CASRTDRGLSTDTQYF
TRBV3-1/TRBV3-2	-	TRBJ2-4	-	TGTGCCAGCAGCCGCACAGAGTCCAAAAACATTCAGTACTTC	CASSRTESKNIQYF
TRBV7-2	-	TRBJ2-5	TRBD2	TGTGCCAGCAGCTTAGGACTAGCCCGGGGCCAAGAGACCCAGTACTTC	CASSLGLARGQETQYF
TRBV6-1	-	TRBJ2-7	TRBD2	TGTGCCAGCAGTGAATTCGGCGGGGGGCCTTACGAGCAGTACTTC	CASSEFGGGPYEQYF